This T cell receptor (beta chain) was retrieved from a study of T cells after yellow fever vaccination. Findings and caveats of the study: Most clones from primary vaccination were detected again post-booster (approximately 96% CD4, roughly 85% CD8).

Each CDR3 protein gets one entry after TCRdb re-called the 5' RACE reads with MiXCR. The sample holds roughly 320,000 distinct CDR3 sequences, approximately 11% seen once. With regard to this clonotype: Its specificity is unknown.

The source of this sequence is a man between 18 and 35 years old who received the YFV17D yellow fever vaccine. Source: CD4+ T cells sorted from PBMCs, taken 45 days after the yellow fever booster vaccination.

The CDR3 reads CASSRGRDSPPDTQYF. Written as DNA, the CDR3 is TGTGCCAGCAGCCGAGGCCGGGACTCTCCCCCAGATACGCAGTATTTT. The chain is built from TRBV3-1 and TRBJ2-3; D possibly corresponds to TRBD2 (6 bases). The CDR3 extends over 16 amino acids. The germline gives CDR1 LGHDT, CDR2 YNNKEL (reference sequence). V was pared by 4 bases and J by 4 bases, with 18 bases between.